The text below deals with one T cell receptor beta chain. Using immunoSEQ multiplex PCR, the repertoire was profiled, and TCRdb retains in-frame clones only, with some absent. The sample carries 80,000 or so clones, 60% to 85% recorded once. This entry comes from a study of radiotherapy plus CTLA-4 blockade in lung cancer. From germline, CDR1 is SGHRS and CDR2 YFSETQ. CDR3 length equals 13 residues. V lost 1 base, J lost 9 bases, and 8 bases lay in between. The TCR originated in a human donor with non-small cell lung cancer who had a partial response to radiotherapy plus ipilimumab. Some clones in this sample may be carry-over from other donors' samples. V usage is TRBV5-1 and J usage is TRBJ1-6; D is uncertain. Sequencing was performed on peripheral blood, taken from a patient treated with radiotherapy plus ipilimumab. The CDR3 sequence: CASSLLDSSPLHF. In DNA, the CDR3 is TGCGCCAGCAGCTTGCTCGACTCTTCACCCCTCCACTTT.